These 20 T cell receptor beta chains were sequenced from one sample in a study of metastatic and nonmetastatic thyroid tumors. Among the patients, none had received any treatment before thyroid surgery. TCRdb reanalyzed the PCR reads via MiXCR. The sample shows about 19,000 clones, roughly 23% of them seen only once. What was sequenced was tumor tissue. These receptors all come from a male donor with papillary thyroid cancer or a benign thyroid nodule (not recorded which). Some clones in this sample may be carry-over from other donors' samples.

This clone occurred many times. This CDR3 is CASSLLDDAEAFF. CDR3 sequence (DNA): TGTGCCAGCAGCCTCCTAGACGACGCTGAAGCTTTCTTT. The rearrangement joins TRBV12-3 or TRBV12-4 to TRBJ1-1; no reliable D call. V lost 6 bases, J lost 6 bases, and 14 bases lay in between. CDR3 length: 13 residues.

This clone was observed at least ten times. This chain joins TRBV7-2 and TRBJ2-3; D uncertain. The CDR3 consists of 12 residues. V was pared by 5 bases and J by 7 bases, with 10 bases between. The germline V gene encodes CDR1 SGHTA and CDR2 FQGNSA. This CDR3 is CASSNYANTQYF. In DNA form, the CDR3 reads TGTGCCAGCAGCAATTACGCTAATACGCAGTATTTT.

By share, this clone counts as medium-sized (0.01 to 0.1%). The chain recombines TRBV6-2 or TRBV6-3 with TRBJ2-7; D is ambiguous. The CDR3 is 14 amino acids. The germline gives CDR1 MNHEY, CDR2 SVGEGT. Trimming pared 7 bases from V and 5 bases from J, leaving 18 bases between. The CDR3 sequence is CASTISDAYNEQYF. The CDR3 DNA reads TGTGCCAGCACTATCTCGGACGCTTATAACGAGCAGTACTTC.

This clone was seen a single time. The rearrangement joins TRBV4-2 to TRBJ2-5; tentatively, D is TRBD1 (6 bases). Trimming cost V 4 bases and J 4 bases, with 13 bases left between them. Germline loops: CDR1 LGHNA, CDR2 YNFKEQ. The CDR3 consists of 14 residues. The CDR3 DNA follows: TGTGCCAGCAGCCCAGGGACATGGCCAGAGACCCAGTACTTC. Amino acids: CASSPGTWPETQYF.

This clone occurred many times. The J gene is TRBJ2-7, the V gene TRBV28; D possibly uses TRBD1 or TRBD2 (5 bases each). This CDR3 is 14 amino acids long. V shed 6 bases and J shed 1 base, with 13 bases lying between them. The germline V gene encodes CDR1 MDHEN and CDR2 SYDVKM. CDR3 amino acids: CASSPTGPSYEQYF. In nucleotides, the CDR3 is TGTGCCAGCAGCCCCACGGGGCCTTCCTACGAGCAGTACTTC. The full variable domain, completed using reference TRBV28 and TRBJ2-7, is DVKVTQSSRYLVKRTGEKVFLECVQDMDHENMFWYRQDPGLGLRLIYFSYDVKMKEKGDIPEGYSVSREKKERFSLILESASTNQTSMYLCASSPTGPSYEQYFGPGTRLTVT.

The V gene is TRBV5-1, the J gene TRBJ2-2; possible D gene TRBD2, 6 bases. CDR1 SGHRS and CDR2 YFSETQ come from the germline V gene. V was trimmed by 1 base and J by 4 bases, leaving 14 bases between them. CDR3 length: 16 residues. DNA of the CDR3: TGCGCCAGCAGCTTGAGGACGGGGGTGGGCACCGGGGAGCTGTTTTTT. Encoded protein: CASSLRTGVGTGELFF.

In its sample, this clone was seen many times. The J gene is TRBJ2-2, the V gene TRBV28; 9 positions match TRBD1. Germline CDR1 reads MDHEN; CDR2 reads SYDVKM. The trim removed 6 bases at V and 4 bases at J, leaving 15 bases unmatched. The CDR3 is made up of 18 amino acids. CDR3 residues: CASSFSPHRGRGTGELFF. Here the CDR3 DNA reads TGTGCCAGCAGCTTTTCCCCTCACAGGGGGCGCGGCACCGGGGAGCTGTTTTTT.

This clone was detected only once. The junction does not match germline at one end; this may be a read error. CDR3 bases: TGCTCCAGCAGCCAAGACCTCAATAGCCAGACGGGCGAGCAGTACTTC. It encodes CSSSQDLNSQTGEQYF. The chain couples TRBV4-3 to TRBJ2-7; D is uncertain. CDR1 is LGHNA and CDR2 is YSLEER in the germline V gene. There are 16 residues in the CDR3.

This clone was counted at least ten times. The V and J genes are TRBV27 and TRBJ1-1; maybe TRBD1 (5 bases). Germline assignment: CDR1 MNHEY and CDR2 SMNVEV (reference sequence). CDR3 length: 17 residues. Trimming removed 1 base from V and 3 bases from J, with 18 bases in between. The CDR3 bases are TGTGCCAGCAGTTTATATTTGTTTGGGGGTCGGGACACTGAAGCTTTCTTT. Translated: CASSLYLFGGRDTEAFF.

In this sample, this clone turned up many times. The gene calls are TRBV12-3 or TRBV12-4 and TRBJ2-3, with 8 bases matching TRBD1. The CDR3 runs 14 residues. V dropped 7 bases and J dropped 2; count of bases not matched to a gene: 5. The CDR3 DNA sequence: TGTGCCAGCACCCGGGACAGGAACACAGATACGCAGTATTTT. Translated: CASTRDRNTDTQYF.

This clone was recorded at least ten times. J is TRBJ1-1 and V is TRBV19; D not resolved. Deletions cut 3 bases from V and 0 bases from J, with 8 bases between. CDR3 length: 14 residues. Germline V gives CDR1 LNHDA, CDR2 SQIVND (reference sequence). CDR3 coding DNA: TGTGCCAGTAGTATGCTGGGGATGAACACTGAAGCTTTCTTT. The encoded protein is CASSMLGMNTEAFF.

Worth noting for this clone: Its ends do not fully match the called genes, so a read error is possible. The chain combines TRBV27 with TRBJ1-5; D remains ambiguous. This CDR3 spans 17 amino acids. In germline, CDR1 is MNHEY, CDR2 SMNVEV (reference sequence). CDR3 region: CASSYQRWVSCNRPQHF. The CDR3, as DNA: TGTGCCAGCAGTTATCAGCGGTGGGTTTCCTGCAATCGGCCCCAGCATTTT.

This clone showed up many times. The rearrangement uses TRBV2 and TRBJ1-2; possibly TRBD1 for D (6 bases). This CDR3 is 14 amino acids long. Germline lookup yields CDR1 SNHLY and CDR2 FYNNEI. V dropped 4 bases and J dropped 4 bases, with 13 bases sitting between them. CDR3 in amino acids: CASSGPGATYGYTF. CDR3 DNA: TGTGCCAGCAGTGGGCCGGGGGCGACCTATGGCTACACCTTC. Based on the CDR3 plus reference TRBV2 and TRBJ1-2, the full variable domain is EPEVTQTPSHQVTQMGQEVILRCVPISNHLYFYWYRQILGQKVEFLVSFYNNEISEKSEIFDDQFSVERPDGSNFTLKIRSTKLEDSAMYFCASSGPGATYGYTFGSGTRLTVV.

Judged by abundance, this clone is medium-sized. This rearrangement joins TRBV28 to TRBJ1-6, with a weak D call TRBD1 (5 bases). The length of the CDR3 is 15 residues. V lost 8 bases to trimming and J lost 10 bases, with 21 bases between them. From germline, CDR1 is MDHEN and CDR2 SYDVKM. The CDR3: CASSLGQGYRSPLHF. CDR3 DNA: TGTGCCAGCTCCCTCGGGCAGGGATATAGGTCACCCCTCCACTTT.

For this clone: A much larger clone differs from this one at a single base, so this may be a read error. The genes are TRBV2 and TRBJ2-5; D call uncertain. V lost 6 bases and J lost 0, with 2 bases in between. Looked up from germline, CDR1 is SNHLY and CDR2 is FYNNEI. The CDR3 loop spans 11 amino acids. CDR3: CASRYQETQYF. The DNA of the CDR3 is TGTGCCAGCAGGTACCAAGAGACCCAGTACTTC. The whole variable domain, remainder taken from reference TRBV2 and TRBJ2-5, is EPEVTQTPSHQVTQMGQEVILRCVPISNHLYFYWYRQILGQKVEFLVSFYNNEISEKSEIFDDQFSVERPDGSNFTLKIRSTKLEDSAMYFCASRYQETQYFGPGTRLLVL.

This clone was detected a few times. This CDR3 reads CASTPCCSTNLYEQYF. The CDR3 DNA reads TGTGCCAGCACCCCCTGTTGTAGCACAAACCTCTACGAGCAGTACTTC. This chain connects TRBV28 to TRBJ2-5, with D hard to call. With the DNA end fitting TRBJ2-7 better, the J assignment may be wrong. Germline V gene sequence: CDR1 MDHEN, CDR2 SYDVKM. The CDR3 length is 16 residues.

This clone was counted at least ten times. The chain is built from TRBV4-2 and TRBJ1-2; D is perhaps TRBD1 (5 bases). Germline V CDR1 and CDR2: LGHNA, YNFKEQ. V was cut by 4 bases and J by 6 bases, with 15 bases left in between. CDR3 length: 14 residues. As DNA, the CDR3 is TGTGCCAGCAGCCGCACCGACAGAGACGATGGCTACACCTTC. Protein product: CASSRTDRDDGYTF.

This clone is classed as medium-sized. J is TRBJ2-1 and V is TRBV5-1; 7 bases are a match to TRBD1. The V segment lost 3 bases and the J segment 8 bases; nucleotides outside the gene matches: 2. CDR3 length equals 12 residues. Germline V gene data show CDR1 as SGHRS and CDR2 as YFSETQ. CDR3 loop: CASSSTGDEQFF. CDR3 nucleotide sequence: TGCGCCAGCAGCTCCACAGGGGATGAGCAGTTCTTC.

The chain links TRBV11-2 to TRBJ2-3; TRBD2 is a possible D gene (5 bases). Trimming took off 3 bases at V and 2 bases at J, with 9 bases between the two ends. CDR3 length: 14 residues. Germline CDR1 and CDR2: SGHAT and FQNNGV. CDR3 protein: CASSFASFTDTQYF. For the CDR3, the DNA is TGTGCCAGCAGCTTTGCTAGCTTCACAGATACGCAGTATTTT.

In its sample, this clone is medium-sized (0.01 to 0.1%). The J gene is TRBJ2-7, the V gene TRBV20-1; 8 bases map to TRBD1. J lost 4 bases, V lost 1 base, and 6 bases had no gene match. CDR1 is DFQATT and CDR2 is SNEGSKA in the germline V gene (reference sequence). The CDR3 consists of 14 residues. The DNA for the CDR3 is TGCAGTGCTAGAGTAGGGGACAGGAGTTACGAGCAGTACTTC. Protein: CSARVGDRSYEQYF.